The entry that follows covers one T cell receptor beta chain sequence. Its target is unknown. This sample was taken from a study of T cell responses to AZD1222 COVID-19 vaccine. Study results and caveats: Compared with day 0, the breadth and depth of the Spike-specific TCR repertoire rose significantly after two doses of AZD1222. The peak T cell response came first, and repertoires were sampled only after it. Along spike, vaccine-associated CD4 TCRs were found throughout, with dominance at 160-218 and 743-854.

The repertoire was sequenced with immunoSEQ multiplex PCR; TCRdb's copy has only in-frame clones and lacks some. The table has about 86,000 clones, roughly 90% seen once. V lost 2 bases, J lost 5 bases, and 11 bases lay in between. The CDR3 totals 13 residues. Germline V gene data show CDR1 as SGHRS and CDR2 as YFSETQ. V usage is TRBV5-1 and J usage is TRBJ2-7; no firm D call. This sample comprised peripheral blood, obtained 28 days after the second AZD1222 dose. This clonotype was obtained from an adult who received the AZD1222 COVID-19 vaccine. CDR3 loop: CASSFPDTNEQYF. CDR3 coding DNA: TGCGCCAGCAGCTTCCCTGACACCAACGAGCAGTACTTC.